The 24 T cell receptor beta chains listed next were all sequenced from one sample in a study of blood T cell repertoires in COVID-19. Clones were read by immunoSEQ multiplex PCR, and TCRdb kept only the in-frame ones, dropping some. Of roughly 220,000 clones listed, 80% to 90% are singletons. Sequenced: peripheral blood. The source is a woman aged 80 or over with COVID-19, enrolled during active disease.

The chain carries TRBV7-8 and TRBJ1-2; D unclear. The CDR3 is 13 residues long. V shed 5 bases and J shed 5 bases, with 12 bases lying between them. The germline CDR1 and CDR2 sequences are SGHVS and FQNEAQ. This CDR3 is CASSLPYQYGYTF. CDR3 sequence (DNA): TGTGCCAGCAGCCTACCCTACCAATATGGCTACACCTTC. The complete variable domain, with remaining parts taken from reference TRBV7-8 and TRBJ1-2, reads GAGVSQSPRYKVAKRGQDVALRCDPISGHVSLFWYQQALGQGPEFLTYFQNEAQLDKSGLPSDRFFAERPEGSVSTLKIQRTQQEDSAVYLCASSLPYQYGYTFGSGTRLTVV.

The chain employs TRBV5-1 and TRBJ2-3, with D maybe TRBD2 (6 bases). The germline V gene has CDR1 SGHRS and CDR2 YFSETQ. V lost 5 bases to trimming and J lost 3 bases, with 16 bases between them. The CDR3 spans 15 residues. The CDR3: CASRAFAGTTDTQYF. In DNA form, the CDR3 reads TGCGCCAGCAGGGCGTTCGCGGGAACGACAGATACGCAGTATTTT.

The chain couples TRBV7-2 to TRBJ2-5; the match to TRBD2 covers 13 bases. Trimming took 0 bases from V and 5 from J; bases not matched to a gene: 3. The germline CDR1 and CDR2 sequences are SGHTA and FQGNSA. There are 16 residues in the CDR3. The CDR3 nucleotides read TGTGCCAGCAGCTTAGCGACTAGCGGGGGGAGGGAGACCCAGTACTTC. It codes for CASSLATSGGRETQYF.

The chain links TRBV6-6 to TRBJ1-1, with 7 bases identical to TRBD1. CDR3 length equals 14 residues. Germline values: CDR1 MNHNY, CDR2 SVGAGI (reference sequence). Germline trimming cut 2 bases from V and 6 bases from J; bases unmatched to any gene: 6. CDR3 sequence (DNA): TGTGCCAGCAGTTACCCCGGGACAGCATCTGAAGCTTTCTTT. Protein: CASSYPGTASEAFF.

The chain carries TRBV3-1 (or the pseudogene TRBV3-2) and TRBJ2-3; 13 bases map to TRBD2. The V and J ends lost 4 bases and 2 bases, in that order; junction bases with no gene match: 3. This CDR3 is built from 16 residues. Germline CDR1 and CDR2: LGHDT and YNNKEL (reference sequence). CDR3 bases: TGTGCCAGCAGCCCACTAGCGGGAGGGCTCACAGATACGCAGTATTTT. The encoded protein is CASSPLAGGLTDTQYF.

The rearrangement joins TRBV5-1 to TRBJ1-3; D is ambiguous. V was cut by 7 bases and J by 3 bases, with 11 bases left in between. The CDR3 length is 13 residues. CDR1 and CDR2 (germline): SGHRS, YFSETQ. In nucleotides, the CDR3 is TGCGCCAGCCACGACCGGGGTGGAAACACCATATATTTT. Translating it yields CASHDRGGNTIYF.

CDR3 DNA sequence: TGTGCCAGCACCCTTCTAGGGACAGCACCCTATTCACCCCTCCACTTT. It translates to CASTLLGTAPYSPLHF. The chain employs TRBV28 and TRBJ1-6, with TRBD1 matching over 7 bases. V shed 7 bases and J 8 bases; nucleotides not matched to a gene: 14. CDR1 is MDHEN, CDR2 SYDVKM, per germline. This CDR3 is built from 16 residues.

The V call is TRBV6-6, the J call TRBJ1-2; D perhaps matches TRBD1 (6 bases). Trimming took 5 bases from V and 9 from J, leaving 19 bases between them. This CDR3 spans 14 amino acids. CDR1 MNHNY and CDR2 SVGAGI come from the germline V gene (reference sequence). CDR3 protein: CASSPLRGGLSYTF. The DNA for the CDR3 is TGTGCCAGCAGTCCCCTTAGGGGGGGCTTGAGCTACACCTTC.

V gene TRBV6-5 combines with J gene TRBJ2-7; weak D call: TRBD1 (6 bases). The CDR3 is 15 residues long. Germline CDR1 and CDR2: MNHEY and SVGAGI. V was cut by 2 bases and J by 2 bases, with 13 bases left in between. The CDR3 DNA reads as TGTGCCAGCAGTTACCCCAGGGGATCTACCTACGAGCAGTACTTC. It codes for CASSYPRGSTYEQYF.

This chain joins TRBV5-1 and TRBJ2-1, with 11 bases that match TRBD2. This CDR3 is 15 amino acids long. V was clipped by 3 bases and J by 10 bases; unmatched bases: 9. Germline loops: CDR1 SGHRS, CDR2 YFSETQ. The CDR3 region is CASSWEGTSGGEQFF. DNA for the CDR3: TGCGCCAGCAGCTGGGAAGGGACTAGCGGTGGGGAGCAGTTCTTC.

V gene TRBV19 combines with J gene TRBJ2-2, with 10 nucleotides matching TRBD2. This CDR3 is 16 amino acids long. V dropped 4 bases and J dropped 6; count of bases not matched to a gene: 8. The V gene's germline CDR1 is LNHDA and CDR2 SQIVND (reference sequence). This chain's CDR3 is CASSRGLAASAGELFF. CDR3 in DNA: TGTGCCAGTAGTAGAGGACTAGCGGCATCGGCCGGGGAGCTGTTTTTT.

The J gene is TRBJ1-2, the V gene TRBV14; D not resolved. CDR3 size: 14 residues. Between the trimmed V and J ends, which lost 3 bases and 8 bases, there was a span of 16 bases. In germline, CDR1 is SGHDN, CDR2 FVKESK. The CDR3 coding sequence is TGTGCCAGCAGCCAGAGGGCCGCCGCGAGAGGCTACACCTTC. It codes for CASSQRAAARGYTF. Supplemented by reference TRBV14 and TRBJ1-2, the full variable domain reads EAGVTQFPSHSVIEKGQTVTLRCDPISGHDNLYWYRRVMGKEIKFLLHFVKESKQDESGMPNNRFLAERTGGTYSTLKVQPAELEDSGVYFCASSQRAAARGYTFGSGTRLTVV.

This clone was picked up a small number of times. The J gene is TRBJ2-7, the V gene TRBV12-1; no check of the table's D call, TRBD2, against the DNA was made. TRBV12-1 is noted as a pseudogene. This CDR3 is 14 amino acids long. CDR3 loop: CASSLCGRVVEQYF. The CDR3 DNA reads TGTGCCAGCAGCTTGTGCGGGAGAGTTGTGGAGCAGTACTTC.

The J gene is TRBJ2-7, the V gene TRBV7-9, with a possible D match to TRBD2 (5 bases). V shed 5 bases and J shed 8 bases, with 13 bases lying between them. Germline V gene lookup returns CDR1 SEHNR and CDR2 FQNEAQ (reference sequence). The CDR3 has 12 residues. For the CDR3, the DNA is TGTGCCAGCAGCCCTAGGACTGGAAAGCAGTACTTC. Residues: CASSPRTGKQYF.

This rearrangement joins TRBV11-2 to TRBJ2-2, with D perhaps TRBD2 (5 bases). The CDR3 sequence is 15 residues long. Germline V gene sequence: CDR1 SGHAT, CDR2 FQNNGV. Trimming cost V 3 bases and J 0 bases, with 8 bases left between them. The CDR3 protein is CASSFKGANTGELFF. The CDR3 bases are TGTGCCAGCAGCTTTAAGGGAGCGAACACCGGGGAGCTGTTTTTT.

V is TRBV19 and J is TRBJ2-5; tentative D call: TRBD1 (6 bases). Germline CDR1 LNHDA, CDR2 SQIVND (reference sequence). V gave up 4 bases and J gave up 5 bases, with 11 bases separating them. This CDR3 is built from 13 residues. The CDR3 protein is CASSNTGWETQYF. The CDR3 coding sequence is TGTGCCAGTAGTAATACAGGGTGGGAGACCCAGTACTTC.

This chain connects TRBV19 to TRBJ1-1; a weak D match, TRBD1 (6 bases). The CDR3 is made up of 14 amino acids. Trimming shortened V by 6 bases and J by 4 bases, and 15 bases separated the two germline ends. CDR1 and CDR2 from the germline V gene are LNHDA and SQIVND (reference sequence). In DNA, the CDR3 is TGTGCCAGTAGCACAACAGGGAGGGGCACTGAAGCTTTCTTT. Translated: CASSTTGRGTEAFF.

The V gene is TRBV5-8, the J gene TRBJ1-1; 7 bases are shared with TRBD1. The CDR3 spans 15 residues. J was trimmed by 0 bases and V by 4 bases; bases with no gene match: 6. Germline loops: CDR1 SGHTS, CDR2 YDEGEE. In nucleotides, the CDR3 is TGTGCCAGCAGCAGCTACAGGGGAGTGAACACTGAAGCTTTCTTT. The encoded protein is CASSSYRGVNTEAFF.

This chain joins TRBV10-3 and TRBJ1-5, with 10 bases lining up with TRBD1. The junction had 8 bases not matched to a gene; V was cut back by 6 bases and J by 0 bases. The CDR3 contains 17 residues. Germline CDR1 reads ENHRY; CDR2 reads SYGVKD. CDR3 DNA sequence: TGTGCCATCAGGGGGACAGGGGCGACTTATAGCAATCAGCCCCAGCATTTT. Residues: CAIRGTGATYSNQPQHF.

This chain uses TRBV18 with TRBJ1-5; possible D gene TRBD1, 5 bases. CDR3 length: 16 residues. Looked up from germline, CDR1 is KGHSH and CDR2 is LQKENI. V was shortened by 4 bases and J by 4 bases, with 17 bases between the two germline ends. The CDR3 coding sequence is TGTGCCAGCTCACACAGGACCCCAGATCGAAATCAGCCCCAGCATTTT. This sequence encodes CASSHRTPDRNQPQHF.

The chain carries TRBV3-1 (or the pseudogene TRBV3-2) and TRBJ2-7; a weak D match, TRBD2 (5 bases). V was pared by 0 bases and J by 3 bases, with 9 bases between. The CDR3 runs 14 residues. The germline V gene has CDR1 LGHDT and CDR2 YNNKEL (reference sequence). Written as DNA, the CDR3 is TGTGCCAGCAGCCAAGATAGAGGGTACTACGAGCAGTACTTC. Encoded protein: CASSQDRGYYEQYF.

The chain is built from TRBV7-2 and TRBJ2-5; 12 bases are shared with TRBD2. CDR1 and CDR2 (germline): SGHTA, FQGNSA. Trimming cost V 0 bases and J 4 bases; bases outside gene matches: 6. CDR3 length equals 17 residues. The CDR3 DNA is TGTGCCAGCAGCTTAGCTCTAGCGGGAGGGCAAGGAGAGACCCAGTACTTC. As protein: CASSLALAGGQGETQYF.

Details on this clone: Sequence at one end of the junction differs from germline and may be a read error. The chain uses TRBV30 and TRBJ1-6; D not certain. This CDR3 is 12 amino acids long. CDR1 and CDR2 from the germline V gene are GTSNPN and SVGIG (reference sequence). The CDR3: CAWSHLRELVNF. The CDR3 nucleotides are TGTGCCTGGAGCCACCTCCGCGAACTGGTAAACTTT.

With respect to this clone: This CDR3 is also generated by other DNA sequences in the sample. The chain links TRBV9 to TRBJ1-2; the D is unclear. Germline CDR1 SGDLS, CDR2 YYNGEE. The CDR3 has 12 amino acids. Trimming shortened V by 2 bases and J by 7 bases, and 9 bases separated the two germline ends. CDR3 DNA sequence: TGTGCCAGCAGCGTGAGCGGAGGTGGCTACACCTTC. Protein product: CASSVSGGGYTF.